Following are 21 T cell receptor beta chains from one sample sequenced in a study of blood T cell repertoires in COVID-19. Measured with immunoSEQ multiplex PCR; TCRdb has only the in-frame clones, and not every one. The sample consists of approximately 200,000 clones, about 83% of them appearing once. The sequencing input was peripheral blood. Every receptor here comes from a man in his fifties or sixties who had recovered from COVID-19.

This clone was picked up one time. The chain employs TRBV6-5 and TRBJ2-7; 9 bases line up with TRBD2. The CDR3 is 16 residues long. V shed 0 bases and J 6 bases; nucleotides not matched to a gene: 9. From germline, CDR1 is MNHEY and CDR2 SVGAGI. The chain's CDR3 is CASSYSKDGGRAEQYF. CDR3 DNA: TGTGCCAGCAGTTACTCGAAGGACGGCGGGAGGGCCGAGCAGTACTTC.

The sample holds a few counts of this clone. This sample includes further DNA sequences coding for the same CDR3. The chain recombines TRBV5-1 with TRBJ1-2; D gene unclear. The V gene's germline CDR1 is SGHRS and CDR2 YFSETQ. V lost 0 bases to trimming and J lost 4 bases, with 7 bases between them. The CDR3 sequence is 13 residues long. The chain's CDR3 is CASSLGGGYGYTF. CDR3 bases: TGCGCCAGCAGCTTGGGGGGAGGCTATGGCTACACCTTC.

The CDR3 spells CSAQTDTQYF. CDR3 bases: TGCAGTGCCCAAACAGATACGCAGTATTTT. The rearrangement uses TRBV20-1 and TRBJ2-3; D not resolved. The germline CDR1 and CDR2 sequences are DFQATT and SNEGSKA (reference sequence). The CDR3 totals 10 residues. Trimming took 6 bases from V and 3 from J, leaving 4 bases between them.

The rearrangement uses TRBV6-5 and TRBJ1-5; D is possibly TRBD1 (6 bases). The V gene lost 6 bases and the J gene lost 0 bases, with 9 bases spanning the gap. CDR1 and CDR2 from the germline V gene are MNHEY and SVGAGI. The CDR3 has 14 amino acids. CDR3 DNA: TGTGCCAGCAGCAGGGGTTATAGCAATCAGCCCCAGCATTTT. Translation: CASSRGYSNQPQHF.

The DNA for the CDR3 is TGTGCCAGCCGCCCAGGGAGCACAGATACGCAGTATTTT. It is translated as CASRPGSTDTQYF. The J gene is TRBJ2-3, the V gene TRBV6-5; D might be TRBD1 (5 bases). The V and J ends lost 8 bases and 0 bases respectively, with 9 bases between them. This CDR3 is 13 amino acids long. Germline V gene lookup returns CDR1 MNHEY and CDR2 SVGAGI.

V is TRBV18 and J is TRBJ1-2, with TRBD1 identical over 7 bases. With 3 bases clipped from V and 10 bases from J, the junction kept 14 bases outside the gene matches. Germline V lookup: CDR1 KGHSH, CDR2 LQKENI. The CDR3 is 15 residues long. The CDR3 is CASSPDRTVRGDYTF. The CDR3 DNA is TGTGCCAGCTCACCGGACAGGACGGTCAGAGGCGACTACACCTTC. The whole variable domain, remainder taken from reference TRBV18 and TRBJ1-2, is NAGVMQNPRHLVRRRGQEARLRCSPMKGHSHVYWYRQLPEEGLKFMVYLQKENIIDESGMPKERFSAEFPKEGPSILRIQQVVRGDSAAYFCASSPDRTVRGDYTFGSGTRLTVV.

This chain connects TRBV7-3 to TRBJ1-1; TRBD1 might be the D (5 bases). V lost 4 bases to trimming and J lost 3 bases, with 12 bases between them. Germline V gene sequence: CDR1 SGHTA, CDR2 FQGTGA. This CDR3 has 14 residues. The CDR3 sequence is CASSSKVGDTEAFF. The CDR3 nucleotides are TGTGCCAGCAGCTCAAAAGTAGGGGACACTGAAGCTTTCTTT.

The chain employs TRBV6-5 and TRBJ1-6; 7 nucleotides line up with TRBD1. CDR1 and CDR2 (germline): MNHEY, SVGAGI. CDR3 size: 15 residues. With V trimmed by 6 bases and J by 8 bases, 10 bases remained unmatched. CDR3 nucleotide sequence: TGTGCCAGCAGGATTGGGACCAGGGGGTATTCACCCCTCCACTTT. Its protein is CASRIGTRGYSPLHF.

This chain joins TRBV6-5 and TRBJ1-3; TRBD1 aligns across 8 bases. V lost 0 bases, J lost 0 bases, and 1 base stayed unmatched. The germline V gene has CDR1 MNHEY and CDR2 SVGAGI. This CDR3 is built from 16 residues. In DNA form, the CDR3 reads TGTGCCAGCAGTTACTCGGGGACAGGCTCTGGAAACACCATATATTTT. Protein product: CASSYSGTGSGNTIYF.

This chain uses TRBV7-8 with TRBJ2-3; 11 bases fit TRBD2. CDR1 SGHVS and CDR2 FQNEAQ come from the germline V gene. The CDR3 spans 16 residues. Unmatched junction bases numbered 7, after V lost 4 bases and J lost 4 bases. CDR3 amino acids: CASSSWTSGSPDTQYF. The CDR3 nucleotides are TGTGCCAGCAGCTCCTGGACTAGCGGGTCACCAGATACGCAGTATTTT.

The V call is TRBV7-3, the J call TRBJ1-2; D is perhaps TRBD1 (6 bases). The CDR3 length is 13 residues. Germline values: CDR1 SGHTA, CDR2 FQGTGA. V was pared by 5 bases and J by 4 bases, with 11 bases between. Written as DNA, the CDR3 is TGTGCCAGCAGCCCAGGGGCGGGCTATGGCTACACCTTC. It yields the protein CASSPGAGYGYTF.

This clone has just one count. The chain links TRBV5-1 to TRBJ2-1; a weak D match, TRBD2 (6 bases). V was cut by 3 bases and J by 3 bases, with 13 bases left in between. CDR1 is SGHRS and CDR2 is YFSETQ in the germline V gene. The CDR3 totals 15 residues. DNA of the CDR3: TGCGCCAGCAGCTCACTGGGGGGAGGCTACAATGAGCAGTTCTTC. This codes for CASSSLGGGYNEQFF.

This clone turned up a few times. The CDR3 nucleotides read TGTGCCAGCAGCTTCGGAGGGGTATTTGGAGATACGCAGTATTTT. Encoded protein: CASSFGGVFGDTQYF. V and J are TRBV5-6 and TRBJ2-3; TRBD2 is a possible D gene (6 bases). Trimming pared 2 bases from V and 5 bases from J, leaving 15 bases between. CDR1 SGHDT and CDR2 YYEEEE come from the germline V gene. This CDR3 region has 15 residues.

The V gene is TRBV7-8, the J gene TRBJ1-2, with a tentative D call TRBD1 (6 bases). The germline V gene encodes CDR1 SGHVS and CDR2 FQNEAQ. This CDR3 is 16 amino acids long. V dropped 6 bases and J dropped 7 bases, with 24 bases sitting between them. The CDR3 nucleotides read TGTGCCAGCAGGGGACCAAGGACAGATCTTTTTTCTGGCTACACCTTC. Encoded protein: CASRGPRTDLFSGYTF. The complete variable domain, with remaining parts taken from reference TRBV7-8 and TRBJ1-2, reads GAGVSQSPRYKVAKRGQDVALRCDPISGHVSLFWYQQALGQGPEFLTYFQNEAQLDKSGLPSDRFFAERPEGSVSTLKIQRTQQEDSAVYLCASRGPRTDLFSGYTFGSGTRLTVV.

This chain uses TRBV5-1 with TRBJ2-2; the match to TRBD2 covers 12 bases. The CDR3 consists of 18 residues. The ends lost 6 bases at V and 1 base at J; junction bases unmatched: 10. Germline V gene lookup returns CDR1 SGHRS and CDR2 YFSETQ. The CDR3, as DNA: TGCGCCAGCAACCCCGGACTAGCGGGGATTAAGAACACCGGGGAGCTGTTTTTT. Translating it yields CASNPGLAGIKNTGELFF.

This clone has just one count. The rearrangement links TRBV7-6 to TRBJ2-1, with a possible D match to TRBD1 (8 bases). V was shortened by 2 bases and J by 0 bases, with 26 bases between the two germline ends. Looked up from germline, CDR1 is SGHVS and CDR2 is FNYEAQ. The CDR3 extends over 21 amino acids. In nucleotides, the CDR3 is TGTGCCAGCAGCTTACCGGGAGGAACTGTTCCGGGACAGGTCTCCTACAATGAGCAGTTCTTC. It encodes CASSLPGGTVPGQVSYNEQFF.

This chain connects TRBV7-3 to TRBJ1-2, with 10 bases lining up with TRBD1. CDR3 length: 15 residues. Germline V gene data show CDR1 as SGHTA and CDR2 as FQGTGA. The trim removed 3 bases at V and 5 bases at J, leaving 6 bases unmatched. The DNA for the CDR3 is TGTGCCAGCAGCTTGGGACAGGGGAAGGGGTATGGCTACACCTTC. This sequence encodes CASSLGQGKGYGYTF.

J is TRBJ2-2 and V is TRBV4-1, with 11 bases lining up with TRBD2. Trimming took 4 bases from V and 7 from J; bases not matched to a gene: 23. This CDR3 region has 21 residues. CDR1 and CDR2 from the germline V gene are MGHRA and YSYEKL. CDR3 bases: TGCGCCAGCAGCCCGGAGGGACAGGGAATAGCGGGAGGGCCATCCGACGGGGAGCTGTTTTTT. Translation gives CASSPEGQGIAGGPSDGELFF.

The DNA of the CDR3 is TGCGCCAGCTCCCCCGAACTAGCGGGAACCAATGAGCAGTTCTTC. This codes for CASSPELAGTNEQFF. The chain is built from TRBV5-1 and TRBJ2-1, with 10 bases lining up with TRBD2. Germline V lookup: CDR1 SGHRS, CDR2 YFSETQ. V was pared by 7 bases and J by 6 bases, with 10 bases of the junction left unmatched. The CDR3 has 15 residues.

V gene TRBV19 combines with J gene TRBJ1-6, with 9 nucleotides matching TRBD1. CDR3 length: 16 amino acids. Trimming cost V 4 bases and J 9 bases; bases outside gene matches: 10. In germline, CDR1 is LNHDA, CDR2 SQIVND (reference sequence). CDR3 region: CASSTSGTGTSSPLHF. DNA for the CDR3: TGTGCCAGTAGTACTTCCGGGACAGGGACTAGTTCACCCCTCCACTTT.

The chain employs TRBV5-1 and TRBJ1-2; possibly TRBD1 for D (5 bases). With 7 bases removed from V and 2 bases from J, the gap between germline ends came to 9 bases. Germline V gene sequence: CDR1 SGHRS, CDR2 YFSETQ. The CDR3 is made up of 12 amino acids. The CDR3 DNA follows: TGCGCCAGCTCGGACACAAACTATGGCTACACCTTC. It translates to CASSDTNYGYTF.